The 26 T cell receptor beta chains below all came from one sample that was sequenced in a study of spatial heterogeneity in lung cancer. TCRdb used MiXCR to reprocess the 5' RACE reads, holding one entry per CDR3 protein. The data show 39,000 or so distinct CDR3 sequences, with 7.5% seen just once and 25% to 35% held by the top ten. The time point was: sample taken at primary tumor resection. Specimen: PBMCs, collected at surgery. These receptors all come from a male donor with early-stage non-small cell lung cancer.

This clonotype was counted between two and nine times. This chain links TRBV19 with TRBJ2-1; 10 nucleotides agree with TRBD2. J gave up 3 bases and V 6 bases, and 8 bases lay outside the gene matches. The V gene's germline CDR1 is LNHDA and CDR2 SQIVND (reference sequence). The CDR3 sequence is 16 residues long. This CDR3 is CASSLLAGVRYNEQFF. CDR3 nucleotide sequence: TGTGCCAGTAGCCTCCTAGCGGGGGTCCGCTACAATGAGCAGTTCTTC.

The V gene is TRBV9, the J gene TRBJ2-1; TRBD2 is a possible D gene (5 bases). Germline loops: CDR1 SGDLS, CDR2 YYNGEE. The CDR3 consists of 14 residues. V dropped 4 bases and J dropped 7 bases, with 15 bases sitting between them. Here the CDR3 DNA reads TGTGCCAGCAGCCCCCTGAGGGATGCGAATGAGCAGTTCTTC. This encodes CASSPLRDANEQFF.

This clonotype has at least ten counts. This chain joins TRBV2 and TRBJ1-5; 7 bases align to TRBD1. Germline V gene sequence: CDR1 SNHLY, CDR2 FYNNEI. Trimming at V came to 3 bases and at J to 2 bases, leaving 13 bases not matched to a gene. CDR3 length: 18 amino acids. The CDR3 sequence: CASSETGATGAGNQPQHF. CDR3 sequence (DNA): TGTGCCAGCAGTGAGACCGGGGCTACAGGGGCCGGCAATCAGCCCCAGCATTTT.

This clonotype was counted at least ten times. The chain links TRBV19 to TRBJ2-1; 9 bases agree with TRBD1. The ends lost 8 bases at V and 7 bases at J; junction bases unmatched: 9. The CDR3 is 14 amino acids. Germline V CDR1 and CDR2: LNHDA, SQIVND (reference sequence). In DNA form, the CDR3 reads TGTGCCAGTCAACAGGGGGCAGTGGTGAATGAGCAGTTCTTC. This encodes CASQQGAVVNEQFF.

There are many counts of this clonotype. The chain uses TRBV2 and TRBJ1-4; D possibly corresponds to TRBD1 (5 bases). The germline V gene encodes CDR1 SNHLY and CDR2 FYNNEI. This CDR3 is 12 amino acids long. V was clipped by 8 bases and J by 3 bases, with 7 bases between them. The CDR3 DNA follows: TGTGCCAGCGGGACGGCTAATGAAAAACTGTTTTTT. Translation gives CASGTANEKLFF.

J is TRBJ2-1 and V is TRBV15; TRBD1 matches at 9 bases. The germline V gene has CDR1 LNHNV and CDR2 YYDKDF (reference sequence). CDR3 size: 15 residues. With V trimmed by 0 bases and J by 6 bases, 3 bases remained unmatched. The DNA of the CDR3 is TGTGCCACCAGCAGAGATGGGACAGGGCTCAATGAGCAGTTCTTC. Translating gives CATSRDGTGLNEQFF.

This clonotype was counted a few times. This chain uses TRBV3-1 with TRBJ1-3; a weak D match, TRBD1 (5 bases). CDR1 and CDR2 (germline): LGHDT, YNNKEL (reference sequence). The CDR3 has 15 residues. The ends were cut back, 2 bases at V and 1 base at J, with 9 bases in the middle. The CDR3 sequence is CASSQYRQSGNTIYF. The CDR3 DNA follows: TGTGCCAGCAGCCAATACAGGCAGTCTGGAAACACCATATATTTT.

The chain employs TRBV20-1 and TRBJ2-1; 7 nucleotides line up with TRBD1. Germline assignment: CDR1 DFQATT and CDR2 SNEGSKA (reference sequence). Trimming took 6 bases from V and 3 from J; bases not matched to a gene: 5. The CDR3 contains 13 residues. This CDR3 is CSAPGQDYNEQFF. The DNA of the CDR3 is TGCAGTGCCCCCGGACAGGACTACAATGAGCAGTTCTTC.

Many counts were recorded for this clonotype. The gene calls are TRBV20-1 and TRBJ1-1; TRBD1 matches 7 bases. This CDR3 comprises 14 residues. V gave up 1 base and J gave up 5 bases; unmatched junction bases: 7. The germline CDR1 and CDR2 sequences are DFQATT and SNEGSKA (reference sequence). The CDR3 region has the DNA TGCAGTGCTAGAGTCAGGGGGTGGTTGACTGAAGCTTTCTTT. Amino acid sequence: CSARVRGWLTEAFF.

This clonotype occurred many times. The chain couples TRBV7-8 to TRBJ2-1; 8 nucleotides agree with TRBD2. The CDR3 runs 17 residues. The junction had 13 bases not matched to a gene; V was cut back by 6 bases and J by 3 bases. CDR1 and CDR2 (germline): SGHVS, FQNEAQ. The CDR3 sequence is CASRAFFSGNFYNEQFF. The CDR3 DNA sequence: TGTGCCAGCAGGGCCTTTTTTAGCGGGAATTTCTACAATGAGCAGTTCTTC. The whole variable domain, filled in from reference TRBV7-8 and TRBJ2-1, reads GAGVSQSPRYKVAKRGQDVALRCDPISGHVSLFWYQQALGQGPEFLTYFQNEAQLDKSGLPSDRFFAERPEGSVSTLKIQRTQQEDSAVYLCASRAFFSGNFYNEQFFGPGTRLTVL.

This clonotype was counted many times. The rearrangement joins TRBV7-2 to TRBJ2-3; 12 nucleotides agree with TRBD2. Per germline, CDR1 SGHTA and CDR2 FQGNSA. This CDR3 region has 19 residues. V shed 6 bases, J shed 4 bases, and the junction held 17 bases outside the gene matches. Written as DNA, the CDR3 is TGTGCCAGCAGAGATTTACGGGCGGGCACTAGCGGGGGGTCAGATACGCAGTATTTT. Translating it yields CASRDLRAGTSGGSDTQYF.

In the case of this clonotype: Since a much larger clone is just one base distant, this may be a read error. This sequence joins TRBV10-3 and TRBJ2-7; D might be TRBD1 (5 bases). Trimming left V 10 bases short and J 3 bases short, with 16 bases between. This CDR3 has 13 residues. From germline, CDR1 is ENHRY and CDR2 SYGVKD. CDR3 protein: CATSRARDYEQYF. CDR3 nucleotide sequence: TGTGCCACCTCTCGTGCCAGGGACTACGAGCAGTACTTC.

The CDR3 coding sequence is TGTGCCAGCAGCTACCGGAGCGGGGGGGCCGGATACGAGCAGTACTTC. Its translation is CASSYRSGGAGYEQYF. The rearrangement uses TRBV5-5 and TRBJ2-7; 10 nucleotides agree with TRBD2. Germline trimming cut 3 bases from V and 4 bases from J; bases unmatched to any gene: 10. Germline CDR1 SGHKS, CDR2 YYEKEE (reference sequence). The CDR3 runs to 16 residues.

This clonotype was detected many times. This rearrangement joins TRBV2 to TRBJ1-4, with 7 bases fitting TRBD1. V was pared by 8 bases and J by 5 bases, with 8 bases of the junction left unmatched. The CDR3 is 14 residues long. The germline gives CDR1 SNHLY, CDR2 FYNNEI. CDR3 protein: CASREGTVNEKLFF. The DNA of the CDR3 is TGTGCCAGCCGGGAAGGGACAGTAAATGAAAAACTGTTTTTT.

At least ten counts were recorded for this clonotype. This chain joins TRBV10-3 and TRBJ2-3, with 7 bases aligning to TRBD1. Germline CDR1 ENHRY, CDR2 SYGVKD. Germline trimming cut 9 bases from V and 4 bases from J; bases unmatched to any gene: 13. This CDR3 contains 15 residues. The CDR3 loop is CAIRRGRSTSDTQYF. The DNA for the CDR3 is TGTGCCATAAGAAGGGGGCGCTCCACCTCAGATACGCAGTATTTT.

Of note for this clonotype: This clone may be a read error of a much larger clone one base away. The CDR3 bases are TGCAGCGCGGGGTGGGACAGCAATCAGCCCCAGCATTTT. Translation gives CSAGWDSNQPQHF. The chain carries TRBV29-1 and TRBJ1-5, with a weak D call TRBD1 (5 bases). Trimming removed 7 bases at V and 1 base at J, with 11 bases between. CDR1 is SQVTM, CDR2 ANQGSEA, per germline. The CDR3 totals 13 residues.

In this sample, this clonotype turned up many times. V usage is TRBV12-3 or TRBV12-4 and J usage is TRBJ1-2, with D hard to call. The CDR3 is made up of 14 amino acids. Between the trimmed V and J ends, which lost 5 bases and 3 bases, there was a span of 13 bases. CDR3 sequence: CASSTPEVDYGYTF. As DNA, the CDR3 is TGTGCCAGCAGTACCCCGGAAGTGGACTATGGCTACACCTTC.

This clonotype was observed a few times. The chain recombines TRBV4-1 with TRBJ2-4; D is possibly TRBD1 (5 bases). Trimming left V 0 bases short and J 6 bases short, with 6 bases between. The CDR3 extends over 13 amino acids. The germline V gene encodes CDR1 MGHRA and CDR2 YSYEKL. DNA for the CDR3: TGCGCCAGCAGCCAAGAAGGGGTAAACATTCAGTACTTC. Residues: CASSQEGVNIQYF.

Of note for this clonotype: It may be a read error: a sequence one base away is much more abundant. This CDR3 is CASSLARGMNTEAFF. Written as DNA, the CDR3 is TGTGCCAGCAGCTTAGCGCGGGGGATGAACACTGAAGCTTTCTTT. The rearrangement uses TRBV7-9 and TRBJ1-1; D may be TRBD1 (5 bases). The length of the CDR3 is 15 residues. V lost 0 bases and J 0 bases, leaving 8 bases between the germline ends. Looked up from germline, CDR1 is SEHNR and CDR2 is FQNEAQ (reference sequence).

This clonotype has at least ten counts. The rearrangement links TRBV7-9 to TRBJ1-2; 11 nucleotides agree with TRBD1. The germline CDR1 and CDR2 sequences are SEHNR and FQNEAQ (reference sequence). There are 15 residues in the CDR3. V lost 5 bases, J lost 6 bases, and 8 bases stayed unmatched. DNA of the CDR3: TGTGCCAGCAGCGACTCCGGGACAGGGGGTGATGGCTACACCTTC. Translating gives CASSDSGTGGDGYTF.

The sample holds a few counts of this clonotype. This chain joins TRBV24-1 and TRBJ1-2, with a possible D match to TRBD1 (5 bases). V lost 5 bases, J lost 1 base, and 7 bases lay in between. This CDR3 comprises 13 residues. Germline CDR1 reads KGHDR; CDR2 reads SFDVKD. The CDR3, as DNA: TGTGCCACCAGTGGCGACAGTAACTATGGCTACACCTTC. This sequence encodes CATSGDSNYGYTF.

Details on this clonotype: Lacking the conserved final phenylalanine or tryptophan, this CDR3 likely reflects a read error. The chain has TRBV7-8 and TRBJ2-1, with a weak D call TRBD2 (6 bases). This CDR3 region has 14 residues. CDR1 SGHVS and CDR2 FQNEAQ come from the germline V gene. Trimming removed 6 bases at V and 7 bases at J, with 16 bases between. The CDR3 protein is CASRRRGLQNEQFL. CDR3 bases: TGTGCCAGCAGGCGAAGGGGACTCCAAAATGAGCAGTTCCTC.

This clonotype was counted ten times or more. The chain carries TRBV6-5 and TRBJ2-7; D is uncertain. The V gene lost 6 bases and the J gene lost 2 bases, with 14 bases spanning the gap. CDR1 and CDR2 (germline): MNHEY, SVGAGI. This CDR3 is built from 14 residues. CDR3 nucleotides: TGTGCCAGCAGCAATGGGATCGGACCCTACGAGCAGTACTTC. Translating gives CASSNGIGPYEQYF.

The gene calls are TRBV5-4 and TRBJ1-5; TRBD1 agrees at 9 bases. From germline, CDR1 is SGHNT and CDR2 YYREEE (reference sequence). CDR3 length equals 16 residues. V gave up 2 bases and J gave up 4 bases; unmatched junction bases: 7. The CDR3, as DNA: TGTGCCAGCAGCTTTGGGGGACAGGGCGTAAATCAGCCCCAGCATTTT. Translating gives CASSFGGQGVNQPQHF. The entire variable domain, with the rest obtained from reference TRBV5-4 and TRBJ1-5, is as follows: ETGVTQSPTHLIKTRGQQVTLRCSSQSGHNTVSWYQQALGQGPQFIFQYYREEENGRGNFPPRFSGLQFPNYSSELNVNALELDDSALYLCASSFGGQGVNQPQHFGDGTRLSIL.

This clonotype was recorded at least ten times. V is TRBV7-9 and J is TRBJ2-4; D may match TRBD1 or TRBD2 (5 bases each). Germline-derived CDR1 and CDR2 are SEHNR and FQNEAQ (reference sequence). The V end lost 5 bases, the J end lost 0 bases, and 11 bases lay between the germline ends. The CDR3 has 15 amino acids. As DNA, the CDR3 is TGTGCCAGCAGCACAACGGGGCTAGCCAAAAACATTCAGTACTTC. Amino acid sequence: CASSTTGLAKNIQYF.

The sample holds many counts of this clonotype. The chain uses TRBV7-2 and TRBJ2-6, with 9 nucleotides matching TRBD1. Germline V gives CDR1 SGHTA, CDR2 FQGNSA. This CDR3 has 18 amino acids. Trimming took 5 bases from V and 1 from J; bases not matched to a gene: 9. Here the CDR3 reads CASSSSGTGSSGANVLTF. DNA of the CDR3: TGTGCCAGCAGCAGTTCCGGGACAGGGTCTTCTGGGGCCAACGTCCTGACTTTC.